The 22 T cell receptor beta chains given below trace back to one sample, sequenced in a study of T cells of healthy individuals. TCRdb analysed the 5' RACE reads with MiXCR anew, one entry per CDR3 protein. Of 60,000 to 80,000 distinct CDR3 sequences in the sample, 15% to 20% were seen once. These receptors were collected from a human donor in good health.

This clonotype was counted many times. The chain employs TRBV15 and TRBJ1-6; D unclear. Germline V gene sequence: CDR1 LNHNV, CDR2 YYDKDF (reference sequence). The germline V and J ends were trimmed by 0 bases and 0 bases, with 9 bases remaining between them. CDR3 length: 17 residues. CDR3 nucleotide sequence: TGTGCCACCAGCAGAGAGGGCGGGAGCTCCTATAATTCACCCCTCCACTTT. Its translation is CATSREGGSSYNSPLHF. The full variable domain, completed using reference TRBV15 and TRBJ1-6, is DAMVIQNPRYQVTQFGKPVTLSCSQTLNHNVMYWYQQKSSQAPKLLFHYYDKDFNNEADTPDNFQSRRPNTSFCFLDIRSPGLGDTAMYLCATSREGGSSYNSPLHFGNGTRLTVT.

This sequence joins TRBV20-1 and TRBJ2-3; D perhaps matches TRBD2 (6 bases). CDR1 is DFQATT, CDR2 SNEGSKA, per germline (reference sequence). The V end lost 6 bases, the J end lost 7 bases, and 20 bases lay between the germline ends. The CDR3 covers 14 residues. CDR3 sequence: CSAPGLSYTNTQYF. The CDR3 bases are TGCAGTGCCCCCGGACTATCATACACGAATACGCAGTATTTT.

This clonotype was seen a handful of times. The chain joins TRBV29-1 to TRBJ2-5, with TRBD1 matching 11 bases. The V gene end was trimmed by 6 bases and the J gene end by 5 bases; junction bases not matched to a gene: 14. The CDR3 is 16 residues long. Per germline, CDR1 SQVTM and CDR2 ANQGSEA. The CDR3 spells CSVETGTGGIRETQYF. DNA for the CDR3: TGCAGCGTGGAAACCGGGACAGGGGGGATAAGGGAGACCCAGTACTTC.

This clonotype occurred many times. This chain uses TRBV7-9 with TRBJ1-6, with D perhaps matching TRBD1 (6 bases). The V gene's germline CDR1 is SEHNR and CDR2 FQNEAQ (reference sequence). This CDR3 comprises 16 residues. The V end lost 5 bases, the J end lost 0 bases, and 11 bases lay between the germline ends. The chain's CDR3 is CASSPGQSSYNSPLHF. DNA of the CDR3: TGTGCCAGCAGCCCTGGACAGAGCTCCTATAATTCACCCCTCCACTTT.

A note on this clonotype: A read error may be the cause here, since a much bigger clone is one base away. The CDR3 protein is CASGGGSRGSNTEAFF. CDR3 sequence (DNA): TGTGCCAGCGGCGGGGGGTCCCGGGGCTCGAACACTGAAGCTTTCTTT. This sequence joins TRBV9 and TRBJ1-1; possibly TRBD1 for D (5 bases). In germline, CDR1 is SGDLS, CDR2 YYNGEE. The CDR3 sequence is 16 residues long. Trimming shortened V by 7 bases and J by 1 base, and 20 bases separated the two germline ends.

This clonotype was seen at least ten times. The J gene is TRBJ1-2, the V gene TRBV28, with no clear D. Trimming shortened V by 1 base and J by 2 bases, and 11 bases separated the two germline ends. The V gene's germline CDR1 is MDHEN and CDR2 SYDVKM. This CDR3 is built from 15 residues. CDR3 sequence reads: CASSLYVAGNYGYTF. The CDR3 DNA reads TGTGCCAGCAGTTTATACGTGGCGGGCAACTATGGCTACACCTTC.

This clonotype was observed a handful of times. The CDR3 sequence: CASTEVGGMETEAFF. In DNA form, the CDR3 reads TGTGCCAGCACTGAGGTGGGGGGGATGGAGACTGAAGCTTTCTTT. The V call is TRBV2, the J call TRBJ1-1; a weak D match, TRBD1 (5 bases). This CDR3 region has 15 residues. The germline V gene encodes CDR1 SNHLY and CDR2 FYNNEI. V was cut by 7 bases and J by 5 bases, with 20 bases left in between. Full variable domain (missing parts from reference TRBV2 and TRBJ1-1): EPEVTQTPSHQVTQMGQEVILRCVPISNHLYFYWYRQILGQKVEFLVSFYNNEISEKSEIFDDQFSVERPDGSNFTLKIRSTKLEDSAMYFCASTEVGGMETEAFFGQGTRLTVV.

This clonotype was detected ten times or more. The rearrangement links TRBV4-1 to TRBJ2-7; TRBD2 might be the D (6 bases). The germline gives CDR1 MGHRA, CDR2 YSYEKL. Deletions cut 4 bases from V and 2 bases from J, with 15 bases between. CDR3 size: 15 residues. CDR3 loop: CASSLSGSPTYEQYF. The CDR3 DNA reads TGCGCCAGCAGCCTAAGCGGGTCCCCAACCTACGAGCAGTACTTC.

This clonotype came up many times. V and J are TRBV6-6 and TRBJ2-1, with TRBD2 matching over 8 bases. The CDR3 has 15 amino acids. CDR1 and CDR2 from the germline V gene are MNHNY and SVGAGI (reference sequence). With V trimmed by 6 bases and J by 0 bases, 4 bases remained unmatched. The DNA of the CDR3 is TGTGCCAGCAGGGACAGCGGGAGCTCCTACAATGAGCAGTTCTTC. Its translation: CASRDSGSSYNEQFF.

The chain links TRBV12-5 to TRBJ2-7; D is unclear. Looked up from germline, CDR1 is LGHNT and CDR2 is FRNRAP. This CDR3 has 13 amino acids. The V end lost 5 bases, the J end lost 5 bases, and 13 bases lay between the germline ends. The CDR3 is CASGTSAVDEQYF. The CDR3 nucleotides are TGTGCTAGTGGTACCTCCGCAGTGGACGAGCAGTACTTC.

In its sample, this clonotype was seen many times. J is TRBJ2-7 and V is TRBV28; TRBD1 matches 7 bases. This CDR3 has 12 residues. From germline, CDR1 is MDHEN and CDR2 SYDVKM. J gave up 5 bases and V 7 bases, and 5 bases lay outside the gene matches. CDR3 coding DNA: TGTGCCAGCACCGGACAGGAGAACGAGCAGTACTTC. It encodes CASTGQENEQYF. Full variable domain (rest looked up from reference TRBV28 and TRBJ2-7): DVKVTQSSRYLVKRTGEKVFLECVQDMDHENMFWYRQDPGLGLRLIYFSYDVKMKEKGDIPEGYSVSREKKERFSLILESASTNQTSMYLCASTGQENEQYFGPGTRLTVT.

This clonotype was counted only a few times. This chain connects TRBV3-1 to TRBJ2-5; TRBD2 aligns across 13 bases. With 6 bases clipped from V and 0 bases from J, the junction kept 4 bases outside the gene matches. This CDR3 has 16 residues. Germline-derived CDR1 and CDR2 are LGHDT and YNNKEL (reference sequence). The CDR3 DNA reads TGTGCCAGCAGACGGACTAGCGGGGGATACCAAGAGACCCAGTACTTC. Protein product: CASRRTSGGYQETQYF.

CDR3 protein: CASSSPGGEKKTNYGYTF. CDR3 DNA: TGTGCCAGCAGCTCTCCCGGGGGGGAGAAAAAAACTAACTATGGCTACACCTTC. This rearrangement joins TRBV6-6 to TRBJ1-2; maybe TRBD1 (5 bases). CDR1 and CDR2 from the germline V gene are MNHNY and SVGAGI (reference sequence). V was clipped by 6 bases and J by 0 bases, with 23 bases between them. The CDR3 sequence is 18 residues long.

This clonotype was found a few times. The chain combines TRBV12-3 or TRBV12-4 with TRBJ1-6, with no clear D. The V end was cut by 7 bases, the J end by 5 bases, with 9 bases between. The CDR3 is 13 residues long. CDR3 sequence reads: CASTRTDNSPLHF. The CDR3 region has the DNA TGTGCCAGCACCCGGACCGATAATTCACCCCTCCACTTT.

This chain joins TRBV20-1 and TRBJ2-1; the match to TRBD1 covers 9 bases. V lost 7 bases and J lost 4; bases outside the gene matches: 5. The CDR3 extends over 13 amino acids. In germline, CDR1 is DFQATT, CDR2 SNEGSKA (reference sequence). As DNA, the CDR3 is TGCAGTGGTCGACAGGGGGGTTACAATGAGCAGTTCTTC. Its protein is CSGRQGGYNEQFF.

This clonotype was observed at least ten times. The chain recombines TRBV7-2 with TRBJ2-7; 7 bases align to TRBD1. Germline V CDR1 and CDR2: SGHTA, FQGNSA. This CDR3 spans 15 amino acids. The J segment lost 6 bases and the V segment lost 4 bases, leaving 12 bases of the junction unmatched. Written as DNA, the CDR3 is TGTGCCAGCAGCTCCGGGACAGCTATCTCCCTCGAGCAGTACTTC. This translates into CASSSGTAISLEQYF.

This clonotype was detected many times. The chain carries TRBV23-1 and TRBJ2-2, with D possibly matching TRBD1 (7 bases). TRBV23-1 is an ORF, and what it does is uncertain. The CDR3 runs 19 residues. V shed 3 bases and J shed 2 bases, with 22 bases lying between them. CDR3 sequence reads: CASSHKKPSGGLNTGELFF. The CDR3 bases are TGCGCCAGCAGTCATAAAAAACCCTCAGGGGGGCTAAACACCGGGGAGCTGTTTTTT.

The chain couples TRBV5-1 to TRBJ2-7, with D perhaps matching TRBD2 (5 bases). V gave up 5 bases and J gave up 6 bases, with 18 bases separating them. The CDR3 covers 14 residues. The V gene's germline CDR1 is SGHRS and CDR2 YFSETQ. The CDR3 sequence is CASSPDGARGEQYF. In DNA, the CDR3 is TGCGCCAGCAGTCCGGACGGCGCCCGGGGCGAGCAGTACTTC.

The table lists this clonotype with a few counts. The chain is built from TRBV4-1 and TRBJ2-7; no definite D call. The ends were cut back, 4 bases at V and 4 bases at J, with 11 bases in the middle. CDR3 length: 13 amino acids. Germline V gives CDR1 MGHRA, CDR2 YSYEKL. The CDR3 nucleotides read TGCGCCAGCAGCCGCCTGGAAACTTACGAGCAGTACTTC. It translates to CASSRLETYEQYF.

This clonotype appeared a few times. This chain joins TRBV29-1 and TRBJ1-1; D is ambiguous. The CDR3 consists of 11 residues. V was cut by 7 bases and J by 0 bases, with 6 bases left in between. Germline loops: CDR1 SQVTM, CDR2 ANQGSEA. Here the CDR3 reads CSGLLNTEAFF. As DNA, the CDR3 is TGCAGCGGGCTCCTGAACACTGAAGCTTTCTTT. The whole variable domain, remainder taken from reference TRBV29-1 and TRBJ1-1, is SAVISQKPSRDICQRGTSLTIQCQVDSQVTMMFWYRQQPGQSLTLIATANQGSEATYESGFVIDKFPISRPNLTFSTLTVSNMSPEDSSIYLCSGLLNTEAFFGQGTRLTVV.

This clonotype has a count of ten or more. The chain employs TRBV11-3 and TRBJ1-1; no clear D. Germline CDR1 and CDR2: SGHNT and YENEEA. The CDR3 totals 13 residues. Trimming shortened V by 5 bases and J by 4 bases, and 11 bases separated the two germline ends. The CDR3 loop reads CASSQALFTEAFF. The CDR3 nucleotides are TGTGCCAGCAGCCAAGCCCTTTTCACTGAAGCTTTCTTT.

This clonotype was seen many times. The chain recombines TRBV7-9 with TRBJ2-2; D call uncertain. The V and J ends lost 3 bases and 1 base respectively, with 9 bases between them. This CDR3 is built from 15 residues. CDR1 and CDR2 (germline): SEHNR, FQNEAQ (reference sequence). The CDR3 region has the DNA TGTGCCAGCAGCTTGCCCGCCCGGAACACCGGGGAGCTGTTTTTT. Translated, it gives CASSLPARNTGELFF.